The 30 T cell receptor beta chains given below trace back to one sample, sequenced in a study of CD8 T cells in ankylosing spondylitis. TCRdb reanalysed the 5' RACE reads using MiXCR and keeps one entry per CDR3 protein. The sample has more than 400,000 distinct CDR3 sequences, about 5% seen once. Their antigens remain unidentified. Study outcomes and limitations: There was a TCR beta motif, made of roughly eight highly homologous variants, that appeared characteristic of ankylosing spondylitis blood.

The material sequenced was blood, either unsorted or a sorted T cell fraction (not recorded which). These receptor sequences come from a male donor with ankylosing spondylitis.

This clonotype was seen at least ten times. The V and J genes are TRBV15 and TRBJ1-1, with a possible D match to TRBD1 (6 bases). CDR1 and CDR2 from the germline V gene are LNHNV and YYDKDF (reference sequence). V shed 1 base and J shed 5 bases, with 17 bases lying between them. The CDR3 extends over 16 amino acids. The DNA of the CDR3 is TGTGCCACCAGCAGAGGGGACATCGAATCGGAAACTGAAGCTTTCTTT. Translated, it gives CATSRGDIESETEAFF. The whole variable domain, filled in from reference TRBV15 and TRBJ1-1, reads DAMVIQNPRYQVTQFGKPVTLSCSQTLNHNVMYWYQQKSSQAPKLLFHYYDKDFNNEADTPDNFQSRRPNTSFCFLDIRSPGLGDTAMYLCATSRGDIESETEAFFGQGTRLTVV.

V usage is TRBV18 and J usage is TRBJ2-7; 7 positions match TRBD1. The length of the CDR3 is 20 residues. Germline loops: CDR1 KGHSH, CDR2 LQKENI. Germline trimming cut 3 bases from V and 0 bases from J; bases unmatched to any gene: 20. The DNA of the CDR3 is TGTGCCAGCTCACCGGGGACAGATTCTTACCTCGGCCCTAGCTCCTACGAGCAGTACTTC. Amino acid sequence: CASSPGTDSYLGPSSYEQYF. The variable domain in full, completed from reference TRBV18 and TRBJ2-7, reads NAGVMQNPRHLVRRRGQEARLRCSPMKGHSHVYWYRQLPEEGLKFMVYLQKENIIDESGMPKERFSAEFPKEGPSILRIQQVVRGDSAAYFCASSPGTDSYLGPSSYEQYFGPGTRLTVT.

The rearrangement joins TRBV3-1 to TRBJ1-1; TRBD1 matches at 7 bases. This CDR3 spans 14 amino acids. J was trimmed by 3 bases and V by 0 bases; bases with no gene match: 1. CDR1 and CDR2 (germline): LGHDT, YNNKEL (reference sequence). In DNA form, the CDR3 reads TGTGCCAGCAGCCAAGACCAGGGGGACACTGAAGCTTTCTTT. Protein: CASSQDQGDTEAFF.

This clonotype was seen many times. V gene TRBV7-6 combines with J gene TRBJ1-5, with D maybe TRBD1 (5 bases). Germline assignment: CDR1 SGHVS and CDR2 FNYEAQ. The ends were cut back, 4 bases at V and 4 bases at J, with 14 bases in the middle. The CDR3 covers 15 residues. For the CDR3, the DNA is TGTGCCAGCAGCTCTCGGGAGGGGTGGAATCAGCCCCAGCATTTT. This encodes CASSSREGWNQPQHF.

This clonotype was observed many times. The V call is TRBV10-2, the J call TRBJ1-5; the D gene is possibly TRBD1 (5 bases). V shed 2 bases and J shed 6 bases, with 14 bases lying between them. Germline loops: CDR1 WSHSY, CDR2 SAAADI. The CDR3 covers 15 residues. CDR3: CASSEPRSDSQPQHF. The CDR3 DNA reads as TGCGCCAGCAGTGAGCCGAGGAGCGACAGTCAGCCCCAGCATTTT.

This clonotype was counted ten times or more. The rearrangement uses TRBV28 and TRBJ2-5; no clear D. The CDR3 consists of 13 residues. Trimming removed 2 bases at V and 9 bases at J, with 13 bases between. Germline loops: CDR1 MDHEN, CDR2 SYDVKM. In DNA form, the CDR3 reads TGTGCCAGCAGTTTAAGCATGCCCCGGGCCCAGTACTTC. Translating it yields CASSLSMPRAQYF. Full variable domain (missing parts from reference TRBV28 and TRBJ2-5): DVKVTQSSRYLVKRTGEKVFLECVQDMDHENMFWYRQDPGLGLRLIYFSYDVKMKEKGDIPEGYSVSREKKERFSLILESASTNQTSMYLCASSLSMPRAQYFGPGTRLLVL.

This clonotype was observed at least ten times. V usage is TRBV15 and J usage is TRBJ1-5; D gene uncertain. This CDR3 is 12 amino acids long. The germline V gene has CDR1 LNHNV and CDR2 YYDKDF (reference sequence). V was cut by 1 base and J by 4 bases, with 2 bases left in between. This CDR3 reads CATSRANQPQHF. In DNA form, the CDR3 reads TGTGCCACCAGCAGAGCTAATCAGCCCCAGCATTTT. The complete variable domain, with remaining parts taken from reference TRBV15 and TRBJ1-5, reads DAMVIQNPRYQVTQFGKPVTLSCSQTLNHNVMYWYQQKSSQAPKLLFHYYDKDFNNEADTPDNFQSRRPNTSFCFLDIRSPGLGDTAMYLCATSRANQPQHFGDGTRLSIL.

As for this clonotype: With a much larger clone just one base away, this may be a read error. This rearrangement joins TRBV12-3 or TRBV12-4 to TRBJ2-2, with 7 nucleotides matching TRBD2. There are 17 residues in the CDR3. V was clipped by 6 bases and J by 4 bases; unmatched bases: 14. The CDR3 nucleotides read TGTGCCAGCAGACCCCAAGGTGGGAGGGCGATCACCGGGGAGCTGTTTTTT. This translates into CASRPQGGRAITGELFF.

This clonotype was recorded at least ten times. The rearrangement uses TRBV5-1 and TRBJ1-6; possible D gene TRBD1, 6 bases. The CDR3 length is 16 residues. CDR1 is SGHRS, CDR2 YFSETQ, per germline. V dropped 2 bases and J dropped 2 bases, with 11 bases sitting between them. CDR3 residues: CASSFGRDTYNSPLHF. For the CDR3, the DNA is TGCGCCAGCAGCTTCGGGAGGGACACCTATAATTCACCCCTCCACTTT.

In its sample, this clonotype was seen many times. The chain couples TRBV20-1 to TRBJ2-3, with TRBD2 identical over 7 bases. The CDR3 covers 14 residues. From germline, CDR1 is DFQATT and CDR2 SNEGSKA (reference sequence). The trim removed 3 bases at V and 1 base at J, leaving 4 bases unmatched. This CDR3 reads CSASQSGGTDTQYF. Here the CDR3 DNA reads TGCAGTGCTAGTCAAAGCGGGGGCACAGATACGCAGTATTTT.

In this sample, this clonotype turned up many times. The V call is TRBV6-1, the J call TRBJ2-1; tentatively, D is TRBD1 (5 bases). Germline values: CDR1 MNHNS, CDR2 SASEGT. The V and J ends lost 5 bases and 3 bases respectively, with 8 bases between them. The CDR3 totals 13 residues. CDR3 coding DNA: TGTGCCAGCAGTAAAGACAGCTACAATGAGCAGTTCTTC. Its translation is CASSKDSYNEQFF.

Ten or more counts support this clonotype. The rearrangement uses TRBV20-1 and TRBJ2-2; no reliable D call. This CDR3 contains 14 residues. V gave up 6 bases and J gave up 2 bases, with 13 bases separating them. CDR1 DFQATT and CDR2 SNEGSKA come from the germline V gene (reference sequence). This CDR3 reads CSAIKGSNTGELFF. The CDR3 DNA reads as TGCAGTGCAATCAAGGGTTCAAACACCGGGGAGCTGTTTTTT.

This clonotype was recorded many times. The chain couples TRBV4-1 to TRBJ2-7; D call uncertain. V lost 0 bases and J 5 bases, leaving 11 bases between the germline ends. There are 14 residues in the CDR3. Germline V CDR1 and CDR2: MGHRA, YSYEKL. CDR3 protein: CASSQDAIGHEQYF. DNA for the CDR3: TGCGCCAGCAGCCAAGATGCTATCGGGCACGAGCAGTACTTC.

Ten or more counts support this clonotype. The CDR3, as DNA: TGCAGTGCTAGAGATACAGGGGCTAATGAAAAACTGTTTTTT. Translating gives CSARDTGANEKLFF. The rearrangement links TRBV20-1 to TRBJ1-4; 7 nucleotides match TRBD1. The V and J ends lost 0 bases and 3 bases, in that order; junction bases with no gene match: 1. CDR3 length equals 14 residues. The V gene's germline CDR1 is DFQATT and CDR2 SNEGSKA (reference sequence).

This clonotype was observed a handful of times. This rearrangement joins TRBV20-1 to TRBJ2-3, with TRBD2 matching 12 bases. CDR1 is DFQATT, CDR2 SNEGSKA, per germline (reference sequence). This CDR3 comprises 15 residues. J lost 3 bases, V lost 2 bases, and 3 bases had no gene match. The CDR3 here is CSARPTSGRTDTQYF. The CDR3 region has the DNA TGCAGTGCTAGACCCACTAGCGGGAGGACAGATACGCAGTATTTT.

This clonotype turned up a few times. The chain carries TRBV15 and TRBJ1-3; D ambiguous. Trimming cost V 5 bases and J 0 bases, with 11 bases left between them. Germline loops: CDR1 LNHNV, CDR2 YYDKDF (reference sequence). The CDR3 loop spans 15 amino acids. In DNA form, the CDR3 reads TGTGCCACCAGCCGATCACAGCTCTCTGGAAACACCATATATTTT. Translation gives CATSRSQLSGNTIYF.

This clonotype was recorded many times. The chain joins TRBV27 to TRBJ1-6; D perhaps matches TRBD1 (5 bases). The CDR3 is 13 residues long. In germline, CDR1 is MNHEY, CDR2 SMNVEV (reference sequence). V was pared by 7 bases and J by 6 bases, with 10 bases between. CDR3 sequence (DNA): TGTGCCAGCACGACAGTGTTTAATTCACCCCTCCACTTT. It translates to CASTTVFNSPLHF.

This clonotype was seen ten or more times. The genes are TRBV10-3 and TRBJ2-1, with 7 bases identical to TRBD1. Per the germline V gene, CDR1 is ENHRY and CDR2 is SYGVKD. The CDR3 spans 15 residues. The V gene end was trimmed by 4 bases and the J gene end by 7 bases; junction bases not matched to a gene: 10. Here the CDR3 reads CAISGDRAKGNEQFF. CDR3 in DNA: TGTGCCATCAGTGGCGACAGGGCGAAAGGGAATGAGCAGTTCTTC.

This clonotype has a count of ten or more. V and J are TRBV20-1 and TRBJ1-1; possibly TRBD1 for D (5 bases). The CDR3 extends over 12 amino acids. Trimming removed 6 bases at V and 5 bases at J, with 13 bases between. CDR1 and CDR2 (germline): DFQATT, SNEGSKA (reference sequence). CDR3 coding DNA: TGCAGTGCAGATGGGGGTTGGACTGAAGCTTTCTTT. This gives the protein CSADGGWTEAFF.

Many counts were recorded for this clonotype. The chain links TRBV7-2 to TRBJ1-6, with no clear D. The CDR3 spans 14 residues. Trimming removed 0 bases from V and 8 bases from J, with 8 bases in between. CDR1 is SGHTA, CDR2 FQGNSA, per germline. The CDR3 DNA sequence: TGTGCCAGCAGCTTAGCAGGCGAATATTCACCCCTCCACTTT. Translating gives CASSLAGEYSPLHF.

This clonotype was observed many times. V gene TRBV7-9 combines with J gene TRBJ1-1; TRBD1 matches at 8 bases. The length of the CDR3 is 17 residues. Germline CDR1 is SEHNR and CDR2 is FQNEAQ (reference sequence). The ends lost 5 bases at V and 2 bases at J; junction bases unmatched: 13. The CDR3 region is CASSPKANRGGNTEAFF. The CDR3 DNA reads as TGTGCCAGCAGCCCAAAAGCGAACAGGGGGGGCAACACTGAAGCTTTCTTT.

The V and J genes are TRBV7-9 and TRBJ2-7; 9 nucleotides agree with TRBD2. V shed 5 bases, J shed 2 bases, and the junction held 4 bases outside the gene matches. This CDR3 has 14 residues. CDR1 and CDR2 from the germline V gene are SEHNR and FQNEAQ (reference sequence). The CDR3 sequence: CASSRTSETYEQYF. CDR3 nucleotides: TGTGCCAGCAGCCGGACTAGCGAGACCTACGAGCAGTACTTC. Variable domain in full (rest from reference TRBV7-9 and TRBJ2-7): DTGVSQNPRHKITKRGQNVTFRCDPISEHNRLYWYRQTLGQGPEFLTYFQNEAQLEKSRLLSDRFSAERPKGSFSTLEIQRTEQGDSAMYLCASSRTSETYEQYFGPGTRLTVT.

This clonotype was observed many times. This chain connects TRBV12-3 or TRBV12-4 to TRBJ1-1; D gene ambiguous. The CDR3 is 14 residues long. V lost 5 bases and J lost 0, with 10 bases in between. CDR3 sequence reads: CASSLNPLNTEAFF. Written as DNA, the CDR3 is TGTGCCAGCAGTCTCAATCCCTTGAACACTGAAGCTTTCTTT.

This clonotype was seen many times. The chain recombines TRBV5-5 with TRBJ2-3; perhaps TRBD1 as D (6 bases). The V end was cut by 0 bases, the J end by 3 bases, with 14 bases between. The V gene's germline CDR1 is SGHKS and CDR2 YYEKEE (reference sequence). The CDR3 sequence is 16 residues long. The CDR3 loop reads CASSLGRGVWTDTQYF. The CDR3 nucleotides are TGTGCCAGCAGCTTGGGCAGGGGCGTTTGGACAGATACGCAGTATTTT.

This clonotype was seen at least ten times. The CDR3 DNA follows: TGCAGTGCTAGAGATCTCGAGCCAGCCTTCTATGGCTACACCTTC. As protein: CSARDLEPAFYGYTF. This chain connects TRBV20-1 to TRBJ1-2, with no clear D. Germline CDR1 reads DFQATT; CDR2 reads SNEGSKA (reference sequence). The V and J ends lost 0 bases and 4 bases respectively, with 15 bases between them. The CDR3 loop spans 15 amino acids.

This clonotype occurred a few times. The chain joins TRBV5-1 to TRBJ2-2; possibly TRBD1 for D (6 bases). Looked up from germline, CDR1 is SGHRS and CDR2 is YFSETQ. Trimming shortened V by 2 bases and J by 0 bases, and 14 bases separated the two germline ends. The CDR3 loop spans 17 amino acids. The CDR3 DNA reads as TGCGCCAGCAGCTTTATGCCGGGACACACGAACACCGGGGAGCTGTTTTTT. Encoded protein: CASSFMPGHTNTGELFF.

The chain has TRBV5-1 and TRBJ2-1; D remains ambiguous. The CDR3 extends over 12 amino acids. Looked up from germline, CDR1 is SGHRS and CDR2 is YFSETQ. V was pared by 0 bases and J by 10 bases, with 8 bases between. The CDR3 loop reads CASSLVRSEQFF. The CDR3 DNA sequence: TGCGCCAGCAGCTTGGTAAGGAGCGAGCAGTTCTTC.

This clonotype occurred many times. The J gene is TRBJ2-7, the V gene TRBV4-1; 8 positions match TRBD1. Germline V CDR1 and CDR2: MGHRA, YSYEKL. J was trimmed by 6 bases and V by 0 bases; bases with no gene match: 7. This CDR3 is 15 amino acids long. The CDR3 sequence: CASSQDSNRGVEQYF. In DNA, the CDR3 is TGCGCCAGCAGCCAAGATTCAAACAGGGGGGTCGAGCAGTACTTC.

The chain employs TRBV6-2 or TRBV6-3 and TRBJ2-3; D call uncertain. The V gene lost 6 bases and the J gene lost 2 bases, with 9 bases spanning the gap. Germline values: CDR1 MNHEY, CDR2 SVGEGT. The CDR3 covers 13 residues. The CDR3 here is CASRDLDTDTQYF. The CDR3 DNA follows: TGTGCCAGCAGGGACCTAGACACAGATACGCAGTATTTT.

The chain uses TRBV11-2 and TRBJ2-2; no definite D call. This CDR3 has 14 amino acids. V dropped 1 base and J dropped 5 bases, with 8 bases sitting between them. Germline V gene data show CDR1 as SGHAT and CDR2 as FQNNGV. The CDR3, as DNA: TGTGCCAGCAGCTTAGGACTCAGAACCGGGGAGCTGTTTTTT. It is translated as CASSLGLRTGELFF.